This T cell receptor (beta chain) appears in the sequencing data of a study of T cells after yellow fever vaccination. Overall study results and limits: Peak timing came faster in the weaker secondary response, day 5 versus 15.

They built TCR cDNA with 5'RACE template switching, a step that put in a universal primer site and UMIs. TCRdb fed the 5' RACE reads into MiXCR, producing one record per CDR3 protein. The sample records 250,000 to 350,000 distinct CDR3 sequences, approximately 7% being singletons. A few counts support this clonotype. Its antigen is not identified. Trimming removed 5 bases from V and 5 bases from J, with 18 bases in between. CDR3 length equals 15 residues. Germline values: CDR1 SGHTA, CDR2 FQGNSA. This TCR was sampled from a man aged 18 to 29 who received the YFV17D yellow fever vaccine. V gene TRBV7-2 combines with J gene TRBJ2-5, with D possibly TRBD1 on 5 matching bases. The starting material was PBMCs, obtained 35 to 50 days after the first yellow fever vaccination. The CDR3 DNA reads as TGTGCCAGCAGCCTAAATGGGGCCCGAGGCGAGACCCAGTACTTC. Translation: CASSLNGARGETQYF.